One TCR beta chain is described in this entry. This sample stems from a study of T cells expressing NK-cell markers. As for the study in general: Source material for TCR beta repertoires consisted of sorted CD3+CD56+NKG2C+, CD3+CD56+NKG2C- and CD3+CD56-NKG2C+ T cells.

TCRdb reprocessed the 5' RACE reads and reports one entry per CDR3 protein, with no DNA. This repertoire includes 500,000 or so distinct CDR3 sequences. Germline V CDR1 and CDR2: LNHDA, SQIVND (reference sequence). This CDR3 comprises 13 residues. The sequenced material came from blood T cells: a sorted CD56 or NKG2C T cell subset, CD4+ or CD8+ T cells, or bulk PBMC T cells (not recorded which). This chain joins TRBV19 and TRBJ2-3; TCRdb's D call of TRBD2 is untestable without DNA. The source of this sequence is a man aged 18 to 35 in good health. The CDR3 loop is CASTPQLADTQYF.